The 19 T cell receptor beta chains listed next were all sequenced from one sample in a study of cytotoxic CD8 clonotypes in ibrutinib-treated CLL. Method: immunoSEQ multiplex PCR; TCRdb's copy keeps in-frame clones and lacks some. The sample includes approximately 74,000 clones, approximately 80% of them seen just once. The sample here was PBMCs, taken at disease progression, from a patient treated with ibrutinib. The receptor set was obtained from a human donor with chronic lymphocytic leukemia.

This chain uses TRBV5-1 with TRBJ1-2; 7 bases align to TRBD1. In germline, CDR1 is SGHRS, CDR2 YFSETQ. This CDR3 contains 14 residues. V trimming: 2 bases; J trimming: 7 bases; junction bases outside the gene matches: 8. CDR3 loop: CASSFKGAGGGYTF. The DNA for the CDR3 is TGCGCCAGCAGCTTCAAGGGGGCGGGAGGTGGCTACACCTTC.

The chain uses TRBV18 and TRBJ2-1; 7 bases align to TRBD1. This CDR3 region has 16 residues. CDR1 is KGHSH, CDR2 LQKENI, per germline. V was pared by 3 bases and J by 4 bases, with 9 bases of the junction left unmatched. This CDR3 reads CASSPIDRVAYNEQFF. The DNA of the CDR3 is TGTGCCAGCTCACCGATCGACAGGGTTGCTTACAATGAGCAGTTCTTC.

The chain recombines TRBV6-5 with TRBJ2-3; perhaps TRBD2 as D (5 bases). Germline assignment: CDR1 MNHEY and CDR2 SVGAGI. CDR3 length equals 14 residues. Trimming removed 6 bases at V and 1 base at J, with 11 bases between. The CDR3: CASRGSARTDTQYF. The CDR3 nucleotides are TGTGCCAGCAGGGGTAGCGCGCGCACAGATACGCAGTATTTT.

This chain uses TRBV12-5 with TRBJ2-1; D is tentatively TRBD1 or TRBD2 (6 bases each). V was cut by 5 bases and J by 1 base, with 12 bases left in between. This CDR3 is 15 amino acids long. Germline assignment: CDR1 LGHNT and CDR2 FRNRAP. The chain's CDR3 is CASGIGGLSYNEQFF. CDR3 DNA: TGTGCTAGTGGTATAGGGGGGTTATCCTACAATGAGCAGTTCTTC. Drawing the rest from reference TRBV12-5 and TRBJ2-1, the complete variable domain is DARVTQTPRHKVTEMGQEVTMRCQPILGHNTVFWYRQTMMQGLELLAYFRNRAPLDDSGMPKDRFSAEMPDATLATLKIQPSEPRDSAVYFCASGIGGLSYNEQFFGPGTRLTVL.

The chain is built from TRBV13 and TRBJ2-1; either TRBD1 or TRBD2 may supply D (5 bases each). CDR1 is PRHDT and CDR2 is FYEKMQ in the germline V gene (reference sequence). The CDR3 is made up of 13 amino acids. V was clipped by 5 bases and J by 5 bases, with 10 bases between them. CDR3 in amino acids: CASSKGPDNEQFF. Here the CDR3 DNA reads TGTGCCAGCAGCAAGGGACCGGACAATGAGCAGTTCTTC.

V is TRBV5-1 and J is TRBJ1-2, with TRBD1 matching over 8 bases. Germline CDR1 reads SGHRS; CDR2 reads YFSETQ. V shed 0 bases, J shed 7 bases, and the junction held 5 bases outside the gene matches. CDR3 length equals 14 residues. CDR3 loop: CASSLADRGGGYTF. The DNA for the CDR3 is TGCGCCAGCAGCTTGGCAGACAGGGGAGGTGGCTACACCTTC.

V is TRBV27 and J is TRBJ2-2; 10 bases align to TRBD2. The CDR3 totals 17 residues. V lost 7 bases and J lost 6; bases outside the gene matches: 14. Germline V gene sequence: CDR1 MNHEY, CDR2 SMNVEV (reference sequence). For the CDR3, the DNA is TGTGCCAGCACCCCTAGCGGGGGATATAATTTGGCCGGGGAGCTGTTTTTT. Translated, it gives CASTPSGGYNLAGELFF.

In DNA, the CDR3 is TGCGCCAGCAGCTTACCTAGATCCACAGATACGCAGTATTTT. This sequence encodes CASSLPRSTDTQYF. The rearrangement links TRBV5-1 to TRBJ2-3; D gene uncertain. The CDR3 is 14 amino acids. V lost 2 bases and J lost 2, with 9 bases in between. CDR1 SGHRS and CDR2 YFSETQ come from the germline V gene. Together with reference TRBV5-1 and TRBJ2-3, the CDR3 gives the full variable domain: KAGVTQTPRYLIKTRGQQVTLSCSPISGHRSVSWYQQTPGQGLQFLFEYFSETQRNKGNFPGRFSGRQFSNSRSEMNVSTLELGDSALYLCASSLPRSTDTQYFGPGTRLTVL.

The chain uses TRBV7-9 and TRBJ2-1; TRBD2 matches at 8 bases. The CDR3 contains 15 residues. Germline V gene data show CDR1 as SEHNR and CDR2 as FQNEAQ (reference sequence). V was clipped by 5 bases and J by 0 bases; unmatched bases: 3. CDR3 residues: CASSAGLGSYNEQFF. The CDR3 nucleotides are TGTGCCAGCAGCGCGGGACTAGGCTCCTACAATGAGCAGTTCTTC.

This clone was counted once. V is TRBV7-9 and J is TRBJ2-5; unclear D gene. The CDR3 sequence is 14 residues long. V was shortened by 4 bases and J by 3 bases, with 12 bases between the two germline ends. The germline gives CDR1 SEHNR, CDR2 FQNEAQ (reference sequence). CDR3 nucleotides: TGTGCCAGCAGCTCGGGCCCCTCGGAAGAGACCCAGTACTTC. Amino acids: CASSSGPSEETQYF.

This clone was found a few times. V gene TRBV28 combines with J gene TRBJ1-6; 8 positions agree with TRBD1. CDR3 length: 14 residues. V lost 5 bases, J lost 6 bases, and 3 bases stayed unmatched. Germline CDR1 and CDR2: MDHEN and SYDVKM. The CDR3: CASSRDRSNSPLHF. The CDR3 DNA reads TGTGCCAGCAGTCGGGACAGGTCTAATTCACCCCTCCACTTT.

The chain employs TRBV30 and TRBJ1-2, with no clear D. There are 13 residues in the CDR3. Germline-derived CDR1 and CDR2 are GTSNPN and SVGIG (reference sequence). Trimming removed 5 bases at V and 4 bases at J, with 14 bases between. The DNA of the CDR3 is TGTGCCTGGGAATCTGGGCGTATCTATGGCTACACCTTC. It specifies CAWESGRIYGYTF.

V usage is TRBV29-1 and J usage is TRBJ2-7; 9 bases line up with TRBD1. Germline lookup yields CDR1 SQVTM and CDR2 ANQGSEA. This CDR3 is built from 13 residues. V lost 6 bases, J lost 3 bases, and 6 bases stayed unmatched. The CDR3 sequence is CSVRTGAYYEQYF. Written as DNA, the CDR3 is TGCAGCGTGAGGACAGGGGCTTACTACGAGCAGTACTTC.

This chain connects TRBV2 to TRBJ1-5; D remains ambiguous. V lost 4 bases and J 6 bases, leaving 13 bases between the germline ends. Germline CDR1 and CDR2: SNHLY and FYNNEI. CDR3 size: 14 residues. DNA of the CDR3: TGTGCCAGCAGTGGGGTGTGGATGAGTCAGCCCCAGCATTTT. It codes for CASSGVWMSQPQHF.

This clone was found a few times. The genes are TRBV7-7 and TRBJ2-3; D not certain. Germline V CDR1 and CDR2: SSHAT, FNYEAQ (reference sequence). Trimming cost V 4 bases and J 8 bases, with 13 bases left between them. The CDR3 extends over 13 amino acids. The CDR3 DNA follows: TGTGCCAGCAGCTCGTCTACCACGGGTACGCAGTATTTT. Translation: CASSSSTTGTQYF.

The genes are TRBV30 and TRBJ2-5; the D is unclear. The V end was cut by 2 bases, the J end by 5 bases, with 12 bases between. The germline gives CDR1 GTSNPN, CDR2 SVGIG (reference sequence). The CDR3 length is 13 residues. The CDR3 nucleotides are TGTGCCTGGAGTCGATCTTCAAGGGAGACCCAGTACTTC. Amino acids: CAWSRSSRETQYF.

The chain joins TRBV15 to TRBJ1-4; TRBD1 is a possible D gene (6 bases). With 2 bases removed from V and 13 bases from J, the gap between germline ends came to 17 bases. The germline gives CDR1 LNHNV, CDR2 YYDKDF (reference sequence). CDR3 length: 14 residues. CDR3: CATSRTGNWDILFF. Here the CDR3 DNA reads TGTGCCACCAGCAGAACAGGGAACTGGGATATACTGTTTTTT.

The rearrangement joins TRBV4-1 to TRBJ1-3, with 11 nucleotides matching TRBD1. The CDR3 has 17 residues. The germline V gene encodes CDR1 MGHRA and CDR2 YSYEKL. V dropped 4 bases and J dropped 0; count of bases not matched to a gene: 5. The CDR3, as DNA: TGCGCCAGCAGCCCTCCGGGACAGGGGGACTCTGGAAACACCATATATTTT. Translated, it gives CASSPPGQGDSGNTIYF.

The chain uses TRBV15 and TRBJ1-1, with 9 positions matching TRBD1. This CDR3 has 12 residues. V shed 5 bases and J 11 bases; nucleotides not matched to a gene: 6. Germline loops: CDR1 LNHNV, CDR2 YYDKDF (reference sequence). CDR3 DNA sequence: TGTGCCACCAGCGAGCGGACAGGGGTTGCTTTCTTT. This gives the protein CATSERTGVAFF.